Following are 9 T cell receptor beta chains from one sample sequenced in a study of CD8+CD57+ T cells in acquired aplastic anemia. CD8+CD57+ cell expansion had been shown by flow cytometry in patients chosen for sequencing. The use of genomic DNA as template underpinned the TCR beta VDJ and CDR3 profiling. From the reads, TCRdb called clonotypes with MiXCR, one entry per CDR3 protein. The repertoire holds around 130,000 distinct CDR3 sequences, with 50% to 60% as singletons. Sequencing was done on a sample of sorted CD4+, CD8+, or CD8+CD57+ T cells (not recorded which) from PBMCs. These receptors were obtained from a human donor with aplastic anemia.

This chain joins TRBV20-1 and TRBJ2-1; 11 nucleotides agree with TRBD2. Trimming removed 3 bases from V and 6 bases from J; junction bases left unmatched: 7. This CDR3 comprises 15 residues. The germline CDR1 and CDR2 sequences are DFQATT and SNEGSKA (reference sequence). The CDR3 spells CSASALAGGLNEQFF. The CDR3 nucleotides read TGCAGTGCTAGCGCCCTAGCGGGGGGCCTCAATGAGCAGTTCTTC.

This clonotype was observed at least ten times. The V and J genes are TRBV6-2 or TRBV6-3 and TRBJ2-7; 12 bases map to TRBD2. The V segment lost 0 bases and the J segment 4 bases; nucleotides outside the gene matches: 7. This CDR3 has 17 residues. Germline V gene sequence: CDR1 MNHEY, CDR2 SVGEGT. The CDR3 DNA reads TGTGCCAGCAGTTACTCTGTCCTAGCGGGGGGGAAGTACGAGCAGTACTTC. Protein sequence: CASSYSVLAGGKYEQYF.

The chain combines TRBV7-2 with TRBJ1-2; TRBD1 might be the D (6 bases). The CDR3 spans 13 residues. Germline V gives CDR1 SGHTA, CDR2 FQGNSA. V lost 2 bases and J lost 7, with 11 bases in between. The CDR3 DNA follows: TGTGCCAGCAGCTTAAAACAGGGCGTTGGCTACACCTTC. It translates to CASSLKQGVGYTF.

This chain uses TRBV15 with TRBJ1-1, with 7 bases identical to TRBD1. Germline V gene lookup returns CDR1 LNHNV and CDR2 YYDKDF (reference sequence). CDR3 length: 15 amino acids. V lost 0 bases to trimming and J lost 10 bases; unmatched junction nucleotides: 11. The CDR3 DNA sequence: TGTGCCACCAGCAGAGATGGGGACAGATTAAGGGGAGCTTTCTTT. This encodes CATSRDGDRLRGAFF.

The J gene is TRBJ2-7, the V gene TRBV24-1, with a possible D match to TRBD1 (5 bases). CDR1 is KGHDR and CDR2 is SFDVKD in the germline V gene. The length of the CDR3 is 14 residues. Trimming removed 9 bases from V and 0 bases from J, with 14 bases in between. The CDR3: CATVGADSSYEQYF. CDR3 sequence (DNA): TGTGCCACCGTAGGGGCTGACAGCTCCTACGAGCAGTACTTC.

V usage is TRBV9 and J usage is TRBJ2-1, with TRBD2 identical over 10 bases. There are 16 residues in the CDR3. Unmatched junction bases numbered 9, after V lost 0 bases and J lost 9 bases. Per germline, CDR1 SGDLS and CDR2 YYNGEE. DNA for the CDR3: TGTGCCAGCAGCGTAGAGCCCAGCGGGGGGGCAGGTGAGCAGTTCTTC. Protein product: CASSVEPSGGAGEQFF. Full variable domain (missing parts from reference TRBV9 and TRBJ2-1): DSGVTQTPKHLITATGQRVTLRCSPRSGDLSVYWYQQSLDQGLQFLIQYYNGEERAKGNILERFSAQQFPDLHSELNLSSLELGDSALYFCASSVEPSGGAGEQFFGPGTRLTVL.

The chain uses TRBV20-1 and TRBJ2-3; 11 nucleotides line up with TRBD2. The CDR3 has 17 amino acids. CDR1 is DFQATT, CDR2 SNEGSKA, per germline (reference sequence). The V gene end was trimmed by 0 bases and the J gene end by 7 bases; junction bases not matched to a gene: 12. The CDR3 nucleotides read TGCAGTGCTAGAGATCCCCTCTTAGCGGGAGGGGAGTATACGCAGTATTTT. Amino acids: CSARDPLLAGGEYTQYF.

This clonotype has just a few counts. The V gene is TRBV24-1, the J gene TRBJ1-5; D possibly corresponds to TRBD1 (5 bases). This CDR3 comprises 11 residues. The germline CDR1 and CDR2 sequences are KGHDR and SFDVKD. CDR3 nucleotides: TGTGGGGGGGATAGCAATCAGCCCCAGCATTTT. It specifies CGGDSNQPQHF.

The V gene is TRBV11-2, the J gene TRBJ2-1, with a tentative D call TRBD2 (5 bases). Germline V gene lookup returns CDR1 SGHAT and CDR2 FQNNGV. There are 15 residues in the CDR3. Trimming stripped 7 bases from V and 0 bases from J, with 13 bases between. The CDR3 nucleotides read TGTGCCAGCACCACTCGGGGTAGCTCCTACAATGAGCAGTTCTTC. This translates into CASTTRGSSYNEQFF.